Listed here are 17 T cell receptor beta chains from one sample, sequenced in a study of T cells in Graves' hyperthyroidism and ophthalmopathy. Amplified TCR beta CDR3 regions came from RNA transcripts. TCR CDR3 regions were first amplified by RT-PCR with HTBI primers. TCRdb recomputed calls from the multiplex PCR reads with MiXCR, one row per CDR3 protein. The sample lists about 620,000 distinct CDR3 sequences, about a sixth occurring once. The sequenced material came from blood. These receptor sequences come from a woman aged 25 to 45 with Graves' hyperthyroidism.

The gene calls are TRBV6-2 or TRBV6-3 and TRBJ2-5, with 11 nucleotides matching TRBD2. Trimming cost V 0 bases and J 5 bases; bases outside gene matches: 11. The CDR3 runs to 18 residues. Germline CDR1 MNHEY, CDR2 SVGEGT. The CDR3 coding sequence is TGTGCCAGCAGTTACTCTGGTAGCGGGAGGGCCCATGATGAGACCCAGTACTTC. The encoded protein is CASSYSGSGRAHDETQYF.

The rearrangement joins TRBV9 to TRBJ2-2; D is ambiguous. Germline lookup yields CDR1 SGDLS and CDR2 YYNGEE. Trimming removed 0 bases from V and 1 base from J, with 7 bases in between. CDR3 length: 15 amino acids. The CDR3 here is CASSVGNGNTGELFF. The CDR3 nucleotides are TGTGCCAGCAGCGTAGGTAACGGGAACACCGGGGAGCTGTTTTTT.

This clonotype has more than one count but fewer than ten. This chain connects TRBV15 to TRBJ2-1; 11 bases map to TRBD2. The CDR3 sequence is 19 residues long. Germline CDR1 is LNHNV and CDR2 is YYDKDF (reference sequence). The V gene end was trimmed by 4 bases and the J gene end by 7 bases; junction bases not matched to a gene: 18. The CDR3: CATSTPSSTSGRGYNEQFF. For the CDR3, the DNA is TGTGCCACCAGCACCCCTTCTTCCACTAGCGGGAGAGGTTATAATGAGCAGTTCTTC. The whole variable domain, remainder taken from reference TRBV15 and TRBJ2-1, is DAMVIQNPRYQVTQFGKPVTLSCSQTLNHNVMYWYQQKSSQAPKLLFHYYDKDFNNEADTPDNFQSRRPNTSFCFLDIRSPGLGDTAMYLCATSTPSSTSGRGYNEQFFGPGTRLTVL.

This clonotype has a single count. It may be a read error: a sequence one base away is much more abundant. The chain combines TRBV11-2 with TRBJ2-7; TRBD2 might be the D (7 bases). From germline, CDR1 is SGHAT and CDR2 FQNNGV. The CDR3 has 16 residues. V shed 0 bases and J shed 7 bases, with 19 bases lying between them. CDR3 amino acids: CASSLDKGGGRGEQYF. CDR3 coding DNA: TGTGCCAGCAGCTTAGATAAGGGGGGAGGGCGAGGGGAGCAGTACTTC.

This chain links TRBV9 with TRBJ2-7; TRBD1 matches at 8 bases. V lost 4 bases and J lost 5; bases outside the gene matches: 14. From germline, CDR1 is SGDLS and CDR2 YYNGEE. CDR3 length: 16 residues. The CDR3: CASSQGGRQGQHEQYF. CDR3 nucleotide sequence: TGTGCCAGCAGCCAAGGGGGAAGACAGGGGCAGCACGAGCAGTACTTC.

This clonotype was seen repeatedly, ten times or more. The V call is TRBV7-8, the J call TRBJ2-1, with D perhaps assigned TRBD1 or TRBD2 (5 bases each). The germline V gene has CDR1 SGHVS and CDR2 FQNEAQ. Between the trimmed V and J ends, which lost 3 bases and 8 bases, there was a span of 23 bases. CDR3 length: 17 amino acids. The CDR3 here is CASSFWGRSESIDEQFF. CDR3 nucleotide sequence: TGTGCCAGCAGCTTTTGGGGGAGATCCGAATCAATCGATGAGCAGTTCTTC.

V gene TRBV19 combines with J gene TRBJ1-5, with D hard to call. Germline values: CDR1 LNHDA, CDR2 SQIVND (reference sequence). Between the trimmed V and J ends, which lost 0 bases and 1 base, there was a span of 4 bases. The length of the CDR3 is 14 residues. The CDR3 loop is CASSIDHSNQPQHF. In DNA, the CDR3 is TGTGCCAGTAGTATAGACCACAGCAATCAGCCCCAGCATTTT.

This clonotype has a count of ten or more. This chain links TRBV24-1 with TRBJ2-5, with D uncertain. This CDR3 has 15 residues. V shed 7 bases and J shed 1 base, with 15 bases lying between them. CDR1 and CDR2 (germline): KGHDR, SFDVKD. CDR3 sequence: CATRSSVWGQETQYF. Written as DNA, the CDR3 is TGTGCCACCAGGTCCTCTGTGTGGGGCCAAGAGACCCAGTACTTC.

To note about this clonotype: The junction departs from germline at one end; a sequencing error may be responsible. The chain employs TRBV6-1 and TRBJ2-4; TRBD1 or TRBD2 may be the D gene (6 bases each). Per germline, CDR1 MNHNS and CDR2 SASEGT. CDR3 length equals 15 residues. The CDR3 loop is CASSEGGLAKNIQYF. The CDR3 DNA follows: TGTGCCAGCAGCGAAGGGGGGCTAGCCAAAAACATTCAGTACTTC.

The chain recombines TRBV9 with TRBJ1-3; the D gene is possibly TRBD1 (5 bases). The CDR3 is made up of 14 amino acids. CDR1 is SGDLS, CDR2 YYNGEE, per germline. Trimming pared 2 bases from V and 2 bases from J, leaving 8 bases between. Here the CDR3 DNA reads TGTGCCAGCAGCGTCGCGGGGGCTGGAAACACCATATATTTT. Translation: CASSVAGAGNTIYF.

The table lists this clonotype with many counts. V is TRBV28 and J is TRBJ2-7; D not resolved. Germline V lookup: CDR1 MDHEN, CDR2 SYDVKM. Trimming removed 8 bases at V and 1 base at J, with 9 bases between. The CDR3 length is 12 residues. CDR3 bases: TGTGCCAGCGCTATTGGGTCCTACGAGCAGTACTTC. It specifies CASAIGSYEQYF.

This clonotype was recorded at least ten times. CDR3 sequence: CASTSIMDSYNEQFF. The CDR3 nucleotides are TGTGCCAGCACCAGTATAATGGACAGTTACAATGAGCAGTTCTTC. The genes are TRBV6-1 and TRBJ2-1, with D perhaps matching TRBD1 (6 bases). V lost 7 bases and J lost 4, with 17 bases in between. The CDR3 contains 15 residues. The germline gives CDR1 MNHNS, CDR2 SASEGT.

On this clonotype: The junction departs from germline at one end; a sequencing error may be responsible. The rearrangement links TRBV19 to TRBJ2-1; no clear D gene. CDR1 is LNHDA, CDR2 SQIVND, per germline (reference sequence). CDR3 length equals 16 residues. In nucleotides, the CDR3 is TGTGCCAGTAGTATAGGCCCCGTCGGGCTCTACCATGAGCAGTTCTTC. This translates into CASSIGPVGLYHEQFF.

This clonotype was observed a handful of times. DNA of the CDR3: TGCGCCAGCAGCCTTATAACTAGCGGGAGTATCGATGAGCAGTTCTTC. Translation gives CASSLITSGSIDEQFF. The V gene is TRBV4-1, the J gene TRBJ2-1; 11 bases agree with TRBD2. Per germline, CDR1 MGHRA and CDR2 YSYEKL. This CDR3 region has 16 residues. J lost 8 bases, V lost 4 bases, and 10 bases had no gene match.

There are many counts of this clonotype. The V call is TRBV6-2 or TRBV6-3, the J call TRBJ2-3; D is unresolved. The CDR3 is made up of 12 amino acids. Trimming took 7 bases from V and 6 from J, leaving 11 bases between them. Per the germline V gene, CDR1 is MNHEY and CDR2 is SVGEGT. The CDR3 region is CASKDEADTQYF. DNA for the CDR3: TGTGCCAGCAAGGACGAGGCCGATACGCAGTATTTT.

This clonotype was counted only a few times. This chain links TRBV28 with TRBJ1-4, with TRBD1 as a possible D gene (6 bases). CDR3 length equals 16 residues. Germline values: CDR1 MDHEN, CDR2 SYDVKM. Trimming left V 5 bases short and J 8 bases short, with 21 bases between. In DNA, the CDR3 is TGTGCCAGCAGTCTAAACTGGTTAGGGGGGCGGGAAAAACTGTTTTTT. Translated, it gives CASSLNWLGGREKLFF.

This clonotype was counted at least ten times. The CDR3 reads CASSSGLDIYEQYF. The DNA for the CDR3 is TGTGCCAGCAGCTCGGGACTAGACATTTACGAGCAGTACTTC. This rearrangement joins TRBV11-2 to TRBJ2-7; 8 nucleotides agree with TRBD2. CDR3 size: 14 residues. Germline CDR1 and CDR2: SGHAT and FQNNGV. V trimming: 4 bases; J trimming: 4 bases; junction bases outside the gene matches: 6. The variable domain in full, completed from reference TRBV11-2 and TRBJ2-7, reads EAGVAQSPRYKIIEKRQSVAFWCNPISGHATLYWYQQILGQGPKLLIQFQNNGVVDDSQLPKDRFSAERLKGVDSTLKIQPAKLEDSAVYLCASSSGLDIYEQYFGPGTRLTVT.